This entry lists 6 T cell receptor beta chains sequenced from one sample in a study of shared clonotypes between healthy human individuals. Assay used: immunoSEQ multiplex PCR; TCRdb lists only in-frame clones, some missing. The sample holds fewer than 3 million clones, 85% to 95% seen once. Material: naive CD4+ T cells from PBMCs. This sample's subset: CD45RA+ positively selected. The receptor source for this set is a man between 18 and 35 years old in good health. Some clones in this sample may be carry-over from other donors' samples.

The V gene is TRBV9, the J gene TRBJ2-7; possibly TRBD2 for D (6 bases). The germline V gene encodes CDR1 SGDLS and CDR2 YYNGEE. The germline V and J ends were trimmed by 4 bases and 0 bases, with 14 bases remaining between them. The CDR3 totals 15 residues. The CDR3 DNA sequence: TGTGCCAGCAGCTCCCTCGACGGGAGCTCCTACGAGCAGTACTTC. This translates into CASSSLDGSSYEQYF.

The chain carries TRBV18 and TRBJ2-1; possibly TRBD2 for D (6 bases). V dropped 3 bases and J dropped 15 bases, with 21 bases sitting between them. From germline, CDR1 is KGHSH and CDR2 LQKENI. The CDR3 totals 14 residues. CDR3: CASSPPSVTIGVFF. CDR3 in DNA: TGTGCCAGCTCACCTCCTAGCGTTACAATTGGGGTGTTCTTC.

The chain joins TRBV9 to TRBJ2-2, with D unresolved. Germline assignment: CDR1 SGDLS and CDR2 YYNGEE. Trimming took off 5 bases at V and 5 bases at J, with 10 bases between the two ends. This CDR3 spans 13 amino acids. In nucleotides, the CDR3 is TGTGCCAGCAGACCTACTACAACCGGGGAGCTGTTTTTT. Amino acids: CASRPTTTGELFF.

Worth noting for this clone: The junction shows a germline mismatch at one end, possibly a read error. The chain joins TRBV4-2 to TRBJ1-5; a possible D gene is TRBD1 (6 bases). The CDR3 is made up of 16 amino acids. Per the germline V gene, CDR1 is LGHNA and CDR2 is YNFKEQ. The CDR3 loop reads CVSSQDSGQSNQPQHF. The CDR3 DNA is TGTGTCAGCAGCCAAGATTCAGGACAGTCTAATCAGCCCCAGCATTTT.

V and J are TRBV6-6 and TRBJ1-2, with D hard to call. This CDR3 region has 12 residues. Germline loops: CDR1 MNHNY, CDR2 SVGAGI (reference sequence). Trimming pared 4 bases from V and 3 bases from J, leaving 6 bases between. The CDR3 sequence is CASSSADYGYTF. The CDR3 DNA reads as TGTGCCAGCAGTTCTGCGGACTATGGCTACACCTTC.

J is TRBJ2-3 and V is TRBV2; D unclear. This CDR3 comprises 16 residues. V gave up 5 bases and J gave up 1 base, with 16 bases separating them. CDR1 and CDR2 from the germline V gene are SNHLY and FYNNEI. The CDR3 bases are TGTGCCAGCAGTAAGGGCCCCCGGGCAGGCACAGATACGCAGTATTTT. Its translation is CASSKGPRAGTDTQYF.